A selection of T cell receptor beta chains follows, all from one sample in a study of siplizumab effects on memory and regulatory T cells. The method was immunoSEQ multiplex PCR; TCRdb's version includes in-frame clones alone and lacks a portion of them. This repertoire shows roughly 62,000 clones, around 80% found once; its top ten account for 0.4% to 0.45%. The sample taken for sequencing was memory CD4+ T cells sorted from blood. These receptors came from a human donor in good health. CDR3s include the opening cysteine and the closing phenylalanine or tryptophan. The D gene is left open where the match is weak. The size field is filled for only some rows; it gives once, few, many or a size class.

DNA: TGTGCCAGCAGCTTAAGACTAGGGGGCACAGATACGCAGTATTTT; CDR3: CASSLRLGGTDTQYF; size: once; D: NA; J: TRBJ2-3; V: TRBV7-3
DNA: TGTGCCAGCAGATTAACAGGGACCGCCACCGGGGAGCTGTTTTTT; CDR3: CASRLTGTATGELFF; size: NA; D: NA; J: TRBJ2-2; V: TRBV11-3
DNA: TGTGCCAGCAGGGGGACAGGGGTGTATAATTCACCCCTCCACTTT; CDR3: CASRGTGVYNSPLHF; size: few; D: TRBD1; J: TRBJ1-6; V: TRBV28
DNA: TGCGCCAGCAGTGATGGAGAGACCCAGTACTTC; CDR3: CASSDGETQYF; size: few; D: NA; J: TRBJ2-5; V: TRBV10-1
DNA: TGTGCCAGCTCACCATCCGGGGGTGCCAATCAGCCCCAGCATTTT; CDR3: CASSPSGGANQPQHF; size: NA; D: NA; J: TRBJ1-5; V: TRBV18
DNA: TGTGCCAGCTCGACAGAACCCTACGAGCAGTACTTC; CDR3: CASSTEPYEQYF; size: NA; D: NA; J: TRBJ2-7; V: TRBV18
DNA: TGTGCCACCAGCATCCCTAGCGGACTTCAAGAGACCCAGTACTTC; CDR3: CATSIPSGLQETQYF; size: once; D: TRBD2; J: TRBJ2-5; V: TRBV15
DNA: TGTGCCATCAGCAACCGAGGGGTGGCTGGGGCCAACGTCCTGACTTTC; CDR3: CAISNRGVAGANVLTF; size: NA; D: NA; J: TRBJ2-6; V: TRBV10-3
DNA: TGTGCCAGCAGCTTGCGGGCCGACAGGGGGCTCCTTATCGAGCAGTACTTC; CDR3: CASSLRADRGLLIEQYF; size: NA; D: TRBD1; J: TRBJ2-7; V: TRBV13
DNA: TGTGCCATCAGTGCCACTAGCGTCGAGGAGACCCAGTACTTC; CDR3: CAISATSVEETQYF; size: few; D: TRBD2; J: TRBJ2-5; V: TRBV10-3
DNA: TGTGCCAGCAGCTTAGGCACAGATACGCAGTATTTT; CDR3: CASSLGTDTQYF; size: NA; D: NA; J: TRBJ2-3; V: TRBV11-1
DNA: TGTGCCAGCAGCTTAATGGGGTCCGGCTACACCTTC; CDR3: CASSLMGSGYTF; size: once; D: NA; J: TRBJ1-2; V: TRBV7-2
DNA: TGTGCCAGCAGCTTTGCTTGGGGACTAGGCGGTAAGGAGCAGTACTTC; CDR3: CASSFAWGLGGKEQYF; size: NA; D: TRBD2; J: TRBJ2-7; V: TRBV7-2
DNA: TGTGCCAGCAGCGTAGACCCAAATCAGCCCCAGCATTTT; CDR3: CASSVDPNQPQHF; size: NA; D: NA; J: TRBJ1-5; V: TRBV9
DNA: TGTGCCAGTATTGAGCAATCTGGGGCCAACGTCCTGACTTTC; CDR3: CASIEQSGANVLTF; size: once; D: NA; J: TRBJ2-6; V: TRBV19
DNA: TGTGCCAGCAGTGACAGGTCGGGAAATCAGCCCCAGCATTTT; CDR3: CASSDRSGNQPQHF; size: NA; D: NA; J: TRBJ1-5; V: TRBV2
DNA: TGTGCCAGCAGCTTAGCGACGACCGGGGGAAACACCATATATTTT; CDR3: CASSLATTGGNTIYF; size: once; D: NA; J: TRBJ1-3; V: TRBV13
DNA: TGTGCCAGCTCACCACGGGAGGGAAAGGATTCACCCCTCCACTTT; CDR3: CASSPREGKDSPLHF; size: NA; D: NA; J: TRBJ1-6; V: TRBV18
DNA: TGTGCCAGCAGTTATCAACCGGGTGAAGCTTTCTTT; CDR3: CASSYQPGEAFF; size: NA; D: NA; J: TRBJ1-1; V: TRBV2
DNA: TGCAGCGTTGATTCTGGGGGTAATGAAAAACTGTTTTTT; CDR3: CSVDSGGNEKLFF; size: NA; D: NA; J: TRBJ1-4; V: TRBV29-1
DNA: TGTGCCTGCCCAGGATGGACGGGGAACACTGAAGCTTTCTTT; CDR3: CACPGWTGNTEAFF; size: NA; D: NA; J: TRBJ1-1; V: TRBV30
DNA: TGTGCCAGCAGCTTAGGACAGAAGAATTCACCCCTCCACTTT; CDR3: CASSLGQKNSPLHF; size: NA; D: NA; J: TRBJ1-6; V: TRBV7-3
DNA: TGTGCCAGCAGCTCGTCGGGACACTTAAATTCACCCCTCCACTTT; CDR3: CASSSSGHLNSPLHF; size: few; D: NA; J: TRBJ1-6; V: TRBV7-6
DNA: TGTGCCAGCAGCTTGAGGGAAACTAATGAAAAACTGTTTTTT; CDR3: CASSLRETNEKLFF; size: NA; D: NA; J: TRBJ1-4; V: TRBV7-6
DNA: TGTGCCAGCACCCTAAGAAGTAAAGGGACTGAAGCTTTCTTT; CDR3: CASTLRSKGTEAFF; size: NA; D: NA; J: TRBJ1-1; V: TRBV7-2
DNA: TGTGCCAGCAGCTTAAGTGGGTTATTTGAGACCCAGTACTTC; CDR3: CASSLSGLFETQYF; size: NA; D: NA; J: TRBJ2-5; V: TRBV7-3
DNA: TGCGCCAGCAGCGAAACAGGGCTTAACTATGGCTACACCTTC; CDR3: CASSETGLNYGYTF; size: NA; D: NA; J: TRBJ1-2; V: TRBV5-1
DNA: TGTGCCAGCAGAGCTGGCACAGATACGCAGTATTTT; CDR3: CASRAGTDTQYF; size: NA; D: NA; J: TRBJ2-3; V: TRBV6-5
DNA: TGTGCCAGCAGTTCCAGGGGCAGACGGCCCCAGCATTTT; CDR3: CASSSRGRRPQHF; size: once; D: NA; J: TRBJ1-5; V: TRBV7-9
DNA: TGTGCCAGCAGTTACGCGGACCCAGAAGCTTTCTTT; CDR3: CASSYADPEAFF; size: once; D: NA; J: TRBJ1-1; V: TRBV6-5
DNA: TGTGCCAGCTCACCACGGGCAGGGGAAGTAGCGGGCTACACCTTC; CDR3: CASSPRAGEVAGYTF; size: NA; D: NA; J: TRBJ1-2; V: TRBV18
DNA: TGTGCCAGCTTATTTTCACTAGCGGACCAAGAGACCCAGTACTTC; CDR3: CASLFSLADQETQYF; size: NA; D: TRBD2; J: TRBJ2-5; V: TRBV6-1
DNA: TGCGCCAGCAGCTTGGGAAGCGGGGGGGCCCTATACAATGAGCAGTTCTTC; CDR3: CASSLGSGGALYNEQFF; size: NA; D: TRBD2; J: TRBJ2-1; V: TRBV5-1
DNA: TGTGCCAGTCGTGAAAACAATGAGCAGTTCTTC; CDR3: CASRENNEQFF; size: NA; D: NA; J: TRBJ2-1; V: TRBV11-2
DNA: TGTGCCAGCAGCCGAAGCGGGGGCCAGAACTACGAGCAGTACTTC; CDR3: CASSRSGGQNYEQYF; size: NA; D: TRBD2; J: TRBJ2-7; V: TRBV27
DNA: TGCGCCAGCAGCCCACAGGGCCCCACTGAAGCTTTCTTT; CDR3: CASSPQGPTEAFF; size: NA; D: NA; J: TRBJ1-1; V: TRBV5-1
DNA: TGTGCCAGTCAACCTCGGGACAGGGGGCAGTTCGCAGATACGCAGTATTTT; CDR3: CASQPRDRGQFADTQYF; size: NA; D: TRBD1; J: TRBJ2-3; V: TRBV19
DNA: TGTGCCAGCAGCCCAACAGGGCTAGACACCATATATTTT; CDR3: CASSPTGLDTIYF; size: once; D: NA; J: TRBJ1-3; V: TRBV11-2
DNA: TGTGCCAGCAGCCCCAGGGCAGGGGGCGGACAGCCCCAGCATTTT; CDR3: CASSPRAGGGQPQHF; size: NA; D: TRBD1; J: TRBJ1-5; V: TRBV7-2
DNA: TGTGCCAGCAGCTTAGATCAGGCGAGTGGGCAGTATTTT; CDR3: CASSLDQASGQYF; size: NA; D: NA; J: TRBJ2-3; V: TRBV7-7
DNA: TGCGCCAGCAACCCTAGCGGGGGGTCATACGAGCAGTACTTC; CDR3: CASNPSGGSYEQYF; size: NA; D: TRBD2; J: TRBJ2-7; V: TRBV5-1
DNA: TGTGCCAGCAGCGTGGCCTTCGGGACCGAGCAGTTCTTC; CDR3: CASSVAFGTEQFF; size: once; D: NA; J: TRBJ2-1; V: TRBV9
DNA: TGTGCCACGGGACGGCGGGGAGAGACCCAGTACTTC; CDR3: CATGRRGETQYF; size: NA; D: NA; J: TRBJ2-5; V: TRBV15
DNA: TGTGCCAGCAGCTTGGCCGGCCGGGGGGGCAATGAGCAGTTCTTC; CDR3: CASSLAGRGGNEQFF; size: NA; D: TRBD2; J: TRBJ2-1; V: TRBV5-4
DNA: TGTGCCAGTCAAAAGGGCAATCAGCCCCAGCATTTT; CDR3: CASQKGNQPQHF; size: NA; D: NA; J: TRBJ1-5; V: TRBV27
DNA: TGTGCCAGTCGACAGAGCTCTGGAAACACCATATATTTT; CDR3: CASRQSSGNTIYF; size: medium-sized; D: NA; J: TRBJ1-3; V: TRBV19
DNA: TGCAGTGCTAGTAGTCCGGACTTGGCTTTCTTT; CDR3: CSASSPDLAFF; size: NA; D: NA; J: TRBJ1-1; V: TRBV20-1
DNA: TGTGCCAGCAGCTCCACCCCTCATTCCGGACAGGGGGGAGATGGCTACACCTTC; CDR3: CASSSTPHSGQGGDGYTF; size: NA; D: TRBD1; J: TRBJ1-2; V: TRBV7-2
DNA: TGTGCCAGTGGGGGCACCACGGAGACCCAGTACTTC; CDR3: CASGGTTETQYF; size: NA; D: NA; J: TRBJ2-5; V: TRBV9
DNA: TGCGCCAGCAGCCAAGGGGGAGGGGTAGAGACCCAGTACTTC; CDR3: CASSQGGGVETQYF; size: NA; D: TRBD2; J: TRBJ2-5; V: TRBV4-3
DNA: TGCGCCAGCAGACTAACTAGCGGGAGCTCCTACGAGCAGTACTTC; CDR3: CASRLTSGSSYEQYF; size: NA; D: TRBD2; J: TRBJ2-7; V: TRBV5-1
DNA: TGTGCCAGCACAAGTCAGGGAGGTGTCGGGGGGGCCTACAATGAGCAGTTCTTC; CDR3: CASTSQGGVGGAYNEQFF; size: NA; D: TRBD2; J: TRBJ2-1; V: TRBV5-4
DNA: TGTGCCAGCAGCTCCTATAGCGGGGGGGCTTACAATGAGCAGTTCTTC; CDR3: CASSSYSGGAYNEQFF; size: NA; D: TRBD2; J: TRBJ2-1; V: TRBV7-2
DNA: TGTGCCAGCAGCCCCAGCGGGGGACTAGGATATACGCAGTATTTT; CDR3: CASSPSGGLGYTQYF; size: NA; D: TRBD2; J: TRBJ2-3; V: TRBV13
DNA: TGCGCCAGCAGCCCACCGGGGGGGGTCACAGATACGCAGTATTTT; CDR3: CASSPPGGVTDTQYF; size: NA; D: TRBD2; J: TRBJ2-3; V: TRBV5-1
DNA: TGTGCCAGCAGACCTACAGGTTACTCTGGAAACACCATATATTTT; CDR3: CASRPTGYSGNTIYF; size: NA; D: NA; J: TRBJ1-3; V: TRBV6-6